A selection of T cell receptor beta chains follows, all from one sample in a study of shared clonotypes between healthy human individuals. Here immunoSEQ multiplex PCR was the method, and the copy in TCRdb shows in-frame clones only, minus some. The sample yields about 2.1 million clones, 90% to 95% seen once. The sequenced sample consisted of naive CD8+ T cells from PBMCs. All receptors come from a man aged 18 to 30 in good health. Some clones in this sample may be carry-over from other donors' samples. The CDR3 runs from the conserved cysteine through the conserved F or W. The D gene is left open where the match is weak. The size of a clone is reported for some rows only, either as once, few or many, or as a class for expanded clones.

TRBV4-2	TRBJ1-5	TRBD1	.	TGTGCCAGCAGCGAGGACAGGGGGAGTCAGCCCCAGCATTTT	CASSEDRGSQPQHF
TRBV27	TRBJ2-1	TRBD1	.	TGTGCCAGTTGGACAGGGGGAAATGAGCAGTTCTTC	CASWTGGNEQFF
TRBV27	TRBJ2-5	TRBD1	.	TGTGCCAGCAGCCCACAGGGGTACCAAGAGACCCAGTACTTC	CASSPQGYQETQYF
TRBV27	TRBJ2-5	TRBD1	.	TGTGCCAGCAGTTTCCAGGGGCAGGGGGTGGGGGAGACCCAGTACTTC	CASSFQGQGVGETQYF
TRBV29-1	TRBJ1-2	TRBD1	.	TGCAGCGTTTCAGGGGGTGAGGTCTATGGCTACACCTTC	CSVSGGEVYGYTF
TRBV9	TRBJ1-4	.	.	TGTGCCAGCAGCGTAGGGGGGAATGAAAAACTGTTTTTT	CASSVGGNEKLFF
TRBV6-6	TRBJ2-3	TRBD1	once	TGTGCCAGCAGTTCCCCAGGGGGCTTTCGGACAGATACGCAGTATTTT	CASSSPGGFRTDTQYF
TRBV28	TRBJ2-1	TRBD2	.	TGTGCCACCCGGCGGGGGGCGAGCTCCTACAATGAGCAGTTCTTC	CATRRGASSYNEQFF
TRBV9	TRBJ2-7	.	.	TGTGCCAGCAGCGCAGACAGTTACGAGCAGTACTTC	CASSADSYEQYF
TRBV19	TRBJ1-2	.	.	TGTGCCAGTAGTTCGCCGAGGAGGCAGGCTAACTATGGCTACACCTTC	CASSSPRRQANYGYTF
TRBV19	TRBJ2-4	.	.	TGTGCCAGTAGTATCTTAGGTTTGAGAGACATTCAGTACTTC	CASSILGLRDIQYF
TRBV4-2	TRBJ1-1	.	.	TGTGCCAGCAGCCAAGATGATCTGAACACTGAAGCTTTCTTT	CASSQDDLNTEAFF